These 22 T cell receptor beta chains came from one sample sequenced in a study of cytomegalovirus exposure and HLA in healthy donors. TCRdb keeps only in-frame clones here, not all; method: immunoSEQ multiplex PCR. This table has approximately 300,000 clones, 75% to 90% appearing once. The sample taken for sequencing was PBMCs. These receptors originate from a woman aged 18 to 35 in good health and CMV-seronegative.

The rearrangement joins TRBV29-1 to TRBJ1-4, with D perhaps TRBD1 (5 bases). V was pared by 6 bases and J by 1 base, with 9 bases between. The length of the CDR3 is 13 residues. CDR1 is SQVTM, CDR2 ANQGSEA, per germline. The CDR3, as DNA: TGCAGCGTGCGGGACTTAACTAATGAAAAACTGTTTTTT. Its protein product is CSVRDLTNEKLFF.

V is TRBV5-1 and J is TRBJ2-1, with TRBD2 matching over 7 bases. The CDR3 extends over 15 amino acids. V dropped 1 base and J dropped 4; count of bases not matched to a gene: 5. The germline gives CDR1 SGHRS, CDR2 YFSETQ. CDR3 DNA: TGCGCCAGCAGCTTGTTGCCAGCGGGGTACAATGAGCAGTTCTTC. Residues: CASSLLPAGYNEQFF.

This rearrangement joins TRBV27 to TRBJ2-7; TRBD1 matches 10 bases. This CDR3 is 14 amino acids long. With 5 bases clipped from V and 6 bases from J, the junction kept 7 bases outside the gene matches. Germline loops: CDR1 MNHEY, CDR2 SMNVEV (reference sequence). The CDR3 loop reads CASSGQGVPGEQYF. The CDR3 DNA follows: TGTGCCAGCAGTGGACAGGGGGTGCCCGGCGAGCAGTACTTC.

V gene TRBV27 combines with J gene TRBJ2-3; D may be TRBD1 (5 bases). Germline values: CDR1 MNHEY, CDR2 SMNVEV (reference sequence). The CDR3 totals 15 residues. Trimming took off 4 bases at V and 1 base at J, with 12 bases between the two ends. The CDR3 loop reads CASSSAGLRTDTQYF. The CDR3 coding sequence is TGTGCCAGCAGTTCGGCAGGGCTTCGCACAGATACGCAGTATTTT.

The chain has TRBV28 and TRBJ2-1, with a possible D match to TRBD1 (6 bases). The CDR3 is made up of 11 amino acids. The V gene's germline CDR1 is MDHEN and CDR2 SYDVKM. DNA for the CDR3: TGTGCGGGGGCTATGAACAATGAGCAGTTCTTC. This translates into CAGAMNNEQFF. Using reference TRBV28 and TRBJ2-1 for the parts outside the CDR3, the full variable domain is DVKVTQSSRYLVKRTGEKVFLECVQDMDHENMFWYRQDPGLGLRLIYFSYDVKMKEKGDIPEGYSVSREKKERFSLILESASTNQTSMYLCAGAMNNEQFFGPGTRLTVL.

The CDR3 loop reads CASSLDPGTGNTIYF. The CDR3 DNA is TGTGCCAGCAGCTTGGATCCAGGGACTGGAAACACCATATATTTT. The J gene is TRBJ1-3, the V gene TRBV5-4, with D tentatively TRBD1 (5 bases). CDR3 length equals 15 residues. Between the trimmed V and J ends, which lost 0 bases and 2 bases, there was a span of 9 bases. Germline CDR1 reads SGHNT; CDR2 reads YYREEE (reference sequence).

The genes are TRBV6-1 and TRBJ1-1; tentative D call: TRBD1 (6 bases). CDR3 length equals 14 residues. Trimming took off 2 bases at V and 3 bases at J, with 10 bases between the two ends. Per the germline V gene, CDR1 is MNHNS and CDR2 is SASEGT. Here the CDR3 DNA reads TGTGCCAGCAGTGAAATGAAGGGGGACACTGAAGCTTTCTTT. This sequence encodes CASSEMKGDTEAFF.

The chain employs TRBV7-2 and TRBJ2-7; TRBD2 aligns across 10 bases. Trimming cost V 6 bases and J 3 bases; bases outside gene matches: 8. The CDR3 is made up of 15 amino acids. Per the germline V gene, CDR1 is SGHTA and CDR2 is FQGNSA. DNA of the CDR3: TGTGCCAGCAGTCTAGTGGCTAGCGGGAGCTACGAGCAGTACTTC. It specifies CASSLVASGSYEQYF.

The CDR3 DNA is TGTGCCAGCAGTTTCTCTCACCAAAGACAGGGGTGGGACACAGATACGCAGTATTTT. Translation: CASSFSHQRQGWDTDTQYF. V usage is TRBV28 and J usage is TRBJ2-3; 8 bases agree with TRBD1. Germline V lookup: CDR1 MDHEN, CDR2 SYDVKM. The CDR3 consists of 19 residues. V trimming: 3 bases; J trimming: 2 bases; junction bases outside the gene matches: 16.

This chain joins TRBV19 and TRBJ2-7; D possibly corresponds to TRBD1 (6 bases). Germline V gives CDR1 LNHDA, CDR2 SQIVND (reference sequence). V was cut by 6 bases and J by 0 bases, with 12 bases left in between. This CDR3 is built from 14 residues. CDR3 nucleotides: TGTGCCAGTAGCCGCCGGGACATCTCCTACGAGCAGTACTTC. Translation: CASSRRDISYEQYF.

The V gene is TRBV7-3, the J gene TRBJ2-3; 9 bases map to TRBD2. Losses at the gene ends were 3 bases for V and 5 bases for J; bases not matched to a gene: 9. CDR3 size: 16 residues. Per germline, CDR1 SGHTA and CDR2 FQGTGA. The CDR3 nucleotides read TGTGCCAGCAGCTTGAGGGCGGGAGGGGGAGGAGATACGCAGTATTTT. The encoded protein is CASSLRAGGGGDTQYF.

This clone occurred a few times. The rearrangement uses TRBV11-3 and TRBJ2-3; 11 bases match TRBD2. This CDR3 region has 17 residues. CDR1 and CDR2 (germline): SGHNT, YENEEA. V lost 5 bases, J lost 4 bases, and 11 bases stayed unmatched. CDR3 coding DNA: TGTGCCAGCAGCCCCGGGACTAGCGGAGGAGGGGCAGATACGCAGTATTTT. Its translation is CASSPGTSGGGADTQYF.

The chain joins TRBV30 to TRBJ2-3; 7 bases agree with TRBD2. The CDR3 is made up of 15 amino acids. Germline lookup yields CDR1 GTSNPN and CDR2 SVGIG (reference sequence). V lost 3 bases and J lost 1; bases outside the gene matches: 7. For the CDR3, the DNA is TGTGCCTGGAGCGGTGCAGCGGGACGCACAGATACGCAGTATTTT. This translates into CAWSGAAGRTDTQYF.

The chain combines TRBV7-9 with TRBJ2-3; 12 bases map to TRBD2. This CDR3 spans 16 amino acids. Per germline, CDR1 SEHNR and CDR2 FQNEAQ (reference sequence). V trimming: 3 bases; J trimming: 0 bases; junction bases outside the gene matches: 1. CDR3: CASSLGLAGSTDTQYF. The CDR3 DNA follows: TGTGCCAGCAGCTTGGGACTAGCGGGCAGCACAGATACGCAGTATTTT.

The CDR3 reads CATRQGAARDEQYF. In DNA, the CDR3 is TGTGCCACCCGACAGGGGGCCGCCCGAGACGAGCAGTACTTC. The chain recombines TRBV2 with TRBJ2-7; the match to TRBD1 covers 10 bases. The CDR3 is made up of 14 amino acids. V shed 10 bases, J shed 5 bases, and the junction held 11 bases outside the gene matches. Germline V gives CDR1 SNHLY, CDR2 FYNNEI. The full variable domain, its missing parts supplied by reference TRBV2 and TRBJ2-7, is EPEVTQTPSHQVTQMGQEVILRCVPISNHLYFYWYRQILGQKVEFLVSFYNNEISEKSEIFDDQFSVERPDGSNFTLKIRSTKLEDSAMYFCATRQGAARDEQYFGPGTRLTVT.

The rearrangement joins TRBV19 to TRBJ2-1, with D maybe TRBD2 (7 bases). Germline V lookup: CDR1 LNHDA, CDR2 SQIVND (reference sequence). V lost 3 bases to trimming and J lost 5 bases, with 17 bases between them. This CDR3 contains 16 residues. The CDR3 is CASSIYGGQGHNEQFF. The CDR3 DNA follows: TGTGCCAGTAGTATTTACGGGGGGCAGGGCCACAATGAGCAGTTCTTC.

The CDR3 is CASSSVGQGTYEQYF. The DNA for the CDR3 is TGTGCCAGCAGCTCGGTCGGACAGGGGACCTACGAGCAGTACTTC. This chain joins TRBV7-2 and TRBJ2-7, with 9 bases matching TRBD1. V shed 4 bases and J 2 bases; nucleotides not matched to a gene: 6. CDR3 size: 15 residues. The germline V gene encodes CDR1 SGHTA and CDR2 FQGNSA.

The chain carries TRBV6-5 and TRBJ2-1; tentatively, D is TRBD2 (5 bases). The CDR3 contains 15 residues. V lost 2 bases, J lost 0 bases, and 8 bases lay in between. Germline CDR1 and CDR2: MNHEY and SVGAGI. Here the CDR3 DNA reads TGTGCCAGCAGTTACCGGGGTAGCTCCTACAATGAGCAGTTCTTC. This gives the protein CASSYRGSSYNEQFF.

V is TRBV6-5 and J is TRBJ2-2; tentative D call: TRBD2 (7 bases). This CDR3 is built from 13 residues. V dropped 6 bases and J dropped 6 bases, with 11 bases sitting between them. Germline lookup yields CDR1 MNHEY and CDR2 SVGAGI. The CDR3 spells CASRGRGAGELFF. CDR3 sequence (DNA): TGTGCCAGCAGGGGGAGGGGGGCCGGGGAGCTGTTTTTT.

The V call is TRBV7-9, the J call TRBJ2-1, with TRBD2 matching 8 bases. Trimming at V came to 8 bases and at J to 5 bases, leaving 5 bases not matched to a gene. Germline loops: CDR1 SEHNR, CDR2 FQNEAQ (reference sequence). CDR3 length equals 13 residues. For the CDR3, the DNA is TGTGCCAGCTGCGGGGGGAGCGACAATGAGCAGTTCTTC. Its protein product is CASCGGSDNEQFF.

The CDR3 nucleotides read TGCGCCAGCAGCCAACCCAGGCGTGGGCTGGTGTATACGCAGTATTTT. Its translation: CASSQPRRGLVYTQYF. V usage is TRBV4-1 and J usage is TRBJ2-3; D is undetermined. The CDR3 extends over 16 amino acids. V was clipped by 2 bases and J by 7 bases, with 19 bases between them. The germline V gene has CDR1 MGHRA and CDR2 YSYEKL.

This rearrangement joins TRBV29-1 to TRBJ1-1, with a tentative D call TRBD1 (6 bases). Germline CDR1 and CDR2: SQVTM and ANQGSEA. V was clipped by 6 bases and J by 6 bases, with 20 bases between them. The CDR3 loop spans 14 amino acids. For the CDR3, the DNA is TGCAGCGTGATGTGGGACACGTTAGAATCTGAAGCTTTCTTT. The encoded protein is CSVMWDTLESEAFF.